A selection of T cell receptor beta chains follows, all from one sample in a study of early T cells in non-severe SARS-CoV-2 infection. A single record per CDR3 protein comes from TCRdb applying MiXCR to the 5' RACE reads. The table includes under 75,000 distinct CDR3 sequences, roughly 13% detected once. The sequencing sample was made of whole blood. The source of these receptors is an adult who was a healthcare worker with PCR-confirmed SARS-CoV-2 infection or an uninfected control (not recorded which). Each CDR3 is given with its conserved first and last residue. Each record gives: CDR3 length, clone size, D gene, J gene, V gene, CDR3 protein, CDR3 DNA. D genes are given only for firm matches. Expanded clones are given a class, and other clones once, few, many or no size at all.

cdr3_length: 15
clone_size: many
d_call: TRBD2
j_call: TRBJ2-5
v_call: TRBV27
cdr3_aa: CASSLTLAGKETQYF
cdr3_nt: TGTGCCAGCAGTTTAACCCTAGCGGGAAAAGAGACCCAGTACTTC

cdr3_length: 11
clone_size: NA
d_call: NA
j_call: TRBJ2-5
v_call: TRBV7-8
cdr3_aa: CASSLGETRYF
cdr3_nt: TGTGCCAGCAGCTTGGGAGAGACCCGGTACTTC

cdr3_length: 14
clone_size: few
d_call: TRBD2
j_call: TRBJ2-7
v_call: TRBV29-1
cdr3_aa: CSVQRGLALSEQYF
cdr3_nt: TGCAGCGTCCAAAGGGGACTAGCATTAAGCGAGCAGTACTTC

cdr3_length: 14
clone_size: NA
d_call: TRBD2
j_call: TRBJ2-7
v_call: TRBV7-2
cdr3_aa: CASSPRSGRSEQYF
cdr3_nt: TGTGCCAGCAGCCCCAGGAGCGGGAGATCCGAGCAGTACTTC

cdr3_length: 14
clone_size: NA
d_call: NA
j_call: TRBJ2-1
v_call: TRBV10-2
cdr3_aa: CASSMLGSYNEQFF
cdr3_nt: TGCGCCAGCAGTATGTTGGGCTCCTACAATGAGCAGTTCTTC

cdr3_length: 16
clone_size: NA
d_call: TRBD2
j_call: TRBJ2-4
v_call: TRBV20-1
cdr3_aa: CSARTSGRVAKNIQYF
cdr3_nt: TGCAGTGCGAGGACTAGCGGGAGGGTAGCCAAAAACATTCAGTACTTC

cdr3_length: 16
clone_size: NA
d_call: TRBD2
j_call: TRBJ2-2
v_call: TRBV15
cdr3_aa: CATRKGLAGQTGELFF
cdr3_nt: TGTGCCACCAGGAAAGGACTAGCGGGACAGACCGGGGAGCTGTTTTTT

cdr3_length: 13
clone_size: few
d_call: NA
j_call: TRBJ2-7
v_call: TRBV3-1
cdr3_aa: CASSQVDGYEQYF
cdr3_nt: TGTGCCAGCAGCCAAGTTGACGGGTACGAGCAGTACTTC

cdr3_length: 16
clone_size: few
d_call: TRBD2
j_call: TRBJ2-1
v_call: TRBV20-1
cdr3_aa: CSVRTSGSVAYNEQFF
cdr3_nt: TGCAGTGTGAGGACTAGCGGGAGTGTAGCCTACAATGAGCAGTTCTTC

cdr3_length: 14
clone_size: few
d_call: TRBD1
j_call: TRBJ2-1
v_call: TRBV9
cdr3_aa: CASSVEGGQGPQIF
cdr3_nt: TGTGCCAGCAGCGTAGAAGGGGGACAGGGGCCCCAGATCTTC

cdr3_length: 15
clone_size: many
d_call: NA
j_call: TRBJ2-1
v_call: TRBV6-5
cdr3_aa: CASSPDRRNYNEQFF
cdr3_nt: TGTGCCAGCAGTCCTGATCGCAGGAACTACAATGAGCAGTTCTTC

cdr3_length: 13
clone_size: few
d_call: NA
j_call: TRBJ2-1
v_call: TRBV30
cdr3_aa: CAWSVLSGNEQFF
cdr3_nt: TGTGCCTGGAGTGTACTATCGGGCAATGAGCAGTTCTTC

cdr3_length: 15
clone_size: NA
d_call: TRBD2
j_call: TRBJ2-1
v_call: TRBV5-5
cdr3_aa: CASSLVSSGTNEQFF
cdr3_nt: TGTGCCAGCAGCTTAGTTTCTAGCGGGACCAATGAGCAGTTCTTC

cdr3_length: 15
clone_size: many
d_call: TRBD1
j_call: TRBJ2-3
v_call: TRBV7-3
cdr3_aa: CASSLDRGNTDTQYF
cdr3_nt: TGTGCCAGCAGCTTAGACAGGGGGAACACAGATACGCAGTATTTT

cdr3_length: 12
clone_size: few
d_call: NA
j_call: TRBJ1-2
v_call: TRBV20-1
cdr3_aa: CSARRGADGYTF
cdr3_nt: TGCAGTGCTAGAAGGGGGGCAGATGGCTACACCTTC

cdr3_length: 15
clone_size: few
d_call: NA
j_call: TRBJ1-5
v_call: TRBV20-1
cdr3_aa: CSARDGAGHNQPQHF
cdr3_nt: TGCAGTGCTAGAGATGGGGCGGGACACAATCAGCCCCAGCATTTT

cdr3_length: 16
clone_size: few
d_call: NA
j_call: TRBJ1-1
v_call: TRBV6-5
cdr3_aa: CASSYRPREGRTEAFF
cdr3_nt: TGTGCCAGCAGTTACCGCCCGCGGGAGGGGAGGACTGAAGCTTTCTTT

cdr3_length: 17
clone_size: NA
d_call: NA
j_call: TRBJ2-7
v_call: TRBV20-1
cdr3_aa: CSARDQRRRDGSREQYF
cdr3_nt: TGCAGTGCTAGAGATCAGCGGAGGAGGGACGGGTCTCGGGAGCAGTACTTC

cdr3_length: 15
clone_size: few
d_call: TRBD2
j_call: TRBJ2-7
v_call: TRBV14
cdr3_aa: CASRKTAGESYEQYF
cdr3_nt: TGTGCCAGCAGGAAAACAGCGGGAGAGTCCTACGAGCAGTACTTC

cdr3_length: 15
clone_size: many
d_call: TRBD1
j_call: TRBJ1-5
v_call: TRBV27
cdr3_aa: CASSSRDRGNQPQHF
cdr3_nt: TGTGCCAGCAGCTCCCGGGACAGGGGCAATCAGCCCCAGCATTTT

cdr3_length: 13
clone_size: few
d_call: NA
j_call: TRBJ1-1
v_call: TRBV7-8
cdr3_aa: CASSLVYNTEAFF
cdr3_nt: TGTGCCAGCAGCTTGGTTTATAACACTGAAGCTTTCTTT

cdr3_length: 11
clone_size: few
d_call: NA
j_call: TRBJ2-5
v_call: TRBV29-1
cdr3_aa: CSTYRAETQYF
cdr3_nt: TGCAGCACGTACAGGGCAGAGACCCAGTACTTC

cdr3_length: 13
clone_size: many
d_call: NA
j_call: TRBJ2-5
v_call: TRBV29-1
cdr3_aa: CSVGADGQETQYF
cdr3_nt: TGCAGCGTTGGGGCGGACGGCCAAGAGACCCAGTACTTC

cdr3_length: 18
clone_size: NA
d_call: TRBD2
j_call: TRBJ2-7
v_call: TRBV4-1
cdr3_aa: CASSPGGLAVVLSYEQYF
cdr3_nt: TGCGCCAGCAGCCCGGGGGGACTAGCGGTCGTTCTATCCTACGAGCAGTACTTC

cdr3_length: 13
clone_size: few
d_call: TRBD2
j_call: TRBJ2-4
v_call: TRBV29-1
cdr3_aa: CSVWGGTKNIQYF
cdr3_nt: TGCAGCGTCTGGGGGGGAACCAAAAACATTCAGTACTTC

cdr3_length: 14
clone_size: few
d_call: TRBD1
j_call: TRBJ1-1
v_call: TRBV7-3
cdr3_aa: CASSLGQVDTEAFF
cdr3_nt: TGTGCCAGCAGCCTGGGACAGGTAGACACTGAAGCTTTCTTT

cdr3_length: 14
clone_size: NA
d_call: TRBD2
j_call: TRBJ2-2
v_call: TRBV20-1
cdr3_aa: CSAKAGGNTGELFF
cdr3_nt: TGCAGTGCCAAAGCGGGAGGGAACACCGGGGAGCTGTTTTTT

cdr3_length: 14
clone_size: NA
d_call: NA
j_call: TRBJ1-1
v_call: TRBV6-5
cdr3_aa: CASSPLPTRAEAFF
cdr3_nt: TGTGCCAGCAGCCCACTACCGACCAGGGCTGAAGCTTTCTTT

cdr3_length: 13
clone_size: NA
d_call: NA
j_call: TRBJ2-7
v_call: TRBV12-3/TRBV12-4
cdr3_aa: CASSLDSHYEQYF
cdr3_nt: TGTGCCAGCAGTTTGGACAGCCACTACGAGCAGTACTTC

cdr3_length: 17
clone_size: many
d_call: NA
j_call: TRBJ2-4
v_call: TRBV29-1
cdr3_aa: CSVLTGSPLLAKNIQYF
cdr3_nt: TGCAGCGTGCTGACAGGTTCCCCCCTTTTAGCCAAAAACATTCAGTACTTC

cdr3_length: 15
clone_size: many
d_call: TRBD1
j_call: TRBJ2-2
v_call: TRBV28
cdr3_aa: CASSLGQSDTGELFF
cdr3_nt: TGTGCCAGCAGTTTGGGACAGAGTGACACCGGGGAGCTGTTTTTT

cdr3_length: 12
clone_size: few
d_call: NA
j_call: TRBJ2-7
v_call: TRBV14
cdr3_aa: CASSRIQYEQYF
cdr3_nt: TGTGCCAGCAGCCGAATCCAGTACGAGCAGTACTTC

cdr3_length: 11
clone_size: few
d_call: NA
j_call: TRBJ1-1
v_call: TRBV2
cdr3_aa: CASTRVTEAFF
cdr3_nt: TGTGCCAGCACCAGAGTAACTGAAGCTTTCTTT

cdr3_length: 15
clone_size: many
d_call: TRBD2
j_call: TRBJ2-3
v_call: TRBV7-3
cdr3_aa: CASSRAGGSTDTQYF
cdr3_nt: TGTGCCAGCAGCCGAGCGGGAGGGAGCACAGATACGCAGTATTTT

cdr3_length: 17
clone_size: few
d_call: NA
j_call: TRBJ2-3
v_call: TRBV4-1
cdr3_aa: CASSQEGPPSRSDTQYF
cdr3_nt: TGCGCCAGCAGCCAGGAGGGTCCTCCTTCCCGTTCGGATACGCAGTATTTT

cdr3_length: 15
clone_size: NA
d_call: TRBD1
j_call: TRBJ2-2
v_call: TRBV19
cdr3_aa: CASRYRDRDTGELFF
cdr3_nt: TGTGCCAGTAGGTACCGGGACAGGGACACCGGGGAGCTGTTTTTT

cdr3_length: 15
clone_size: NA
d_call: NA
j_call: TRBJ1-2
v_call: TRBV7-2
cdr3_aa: CASSLLKVANYGYTF
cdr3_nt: TGTGCCAGCAGCTTATTGAAGGTGGCTAACTATGGCTACACCTTC

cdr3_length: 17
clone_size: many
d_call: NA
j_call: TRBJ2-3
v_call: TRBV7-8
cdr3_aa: CASSRFTSITSTDTQYF
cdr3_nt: TGTGCCAGCAGCCGTTTCACATCGATTACTAGCACAGATACGCAGTATTTT